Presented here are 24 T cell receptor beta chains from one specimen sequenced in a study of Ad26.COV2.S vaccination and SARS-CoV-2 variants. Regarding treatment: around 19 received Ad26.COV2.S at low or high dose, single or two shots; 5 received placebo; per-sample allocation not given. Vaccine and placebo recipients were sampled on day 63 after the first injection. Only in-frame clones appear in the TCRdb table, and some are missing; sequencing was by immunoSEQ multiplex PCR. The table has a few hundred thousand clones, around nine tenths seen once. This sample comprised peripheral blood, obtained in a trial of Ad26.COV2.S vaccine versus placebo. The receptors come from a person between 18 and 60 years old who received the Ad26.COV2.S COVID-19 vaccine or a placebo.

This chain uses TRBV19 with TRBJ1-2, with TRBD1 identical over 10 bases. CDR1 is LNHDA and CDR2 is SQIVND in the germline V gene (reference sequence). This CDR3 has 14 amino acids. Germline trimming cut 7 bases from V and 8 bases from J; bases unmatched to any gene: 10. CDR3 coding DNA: TGTGCCAGTACGTCCGGGACAGGGGTTGGCGGCTACACCTTC. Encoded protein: CASTSGTGVGGYTF.

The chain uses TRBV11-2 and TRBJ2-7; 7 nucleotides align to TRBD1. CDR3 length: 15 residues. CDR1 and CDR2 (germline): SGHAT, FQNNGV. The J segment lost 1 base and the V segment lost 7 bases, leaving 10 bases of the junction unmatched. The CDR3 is CASIKGAGGSYEQYF. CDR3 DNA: TGTGCCAGCATCAAGGGGGCAGGGGGTTCCTACGAGCAGTACTTC.

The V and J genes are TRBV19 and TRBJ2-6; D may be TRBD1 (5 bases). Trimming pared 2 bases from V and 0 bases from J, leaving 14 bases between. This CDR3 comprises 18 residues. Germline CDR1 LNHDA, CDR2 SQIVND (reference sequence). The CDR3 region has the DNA TGTGCCAGTAGTATAAGCCAGGGCAGAAGCTCTGGGGCCAACGTCCTGACTTTC. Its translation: CASSISQGRSSGANVLTF.

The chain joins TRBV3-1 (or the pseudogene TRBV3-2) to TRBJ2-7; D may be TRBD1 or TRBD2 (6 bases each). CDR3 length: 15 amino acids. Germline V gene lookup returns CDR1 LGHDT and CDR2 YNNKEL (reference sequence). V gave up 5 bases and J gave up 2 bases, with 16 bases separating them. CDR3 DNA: TGTGCCAGCAGCTCTCCTGGTGGGGGGCCCTACGAGCAGTACTTC. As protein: CASSSPGGGPYEQYF.

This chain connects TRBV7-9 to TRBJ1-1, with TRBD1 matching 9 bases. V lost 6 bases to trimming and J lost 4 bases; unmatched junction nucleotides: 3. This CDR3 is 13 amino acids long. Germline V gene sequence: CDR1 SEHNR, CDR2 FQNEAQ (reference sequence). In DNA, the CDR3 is TGTGCCAGCAGGCTGACAGGGGGCACTGAAGCTTTCTTT. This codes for CASRLTGGTEAFF.

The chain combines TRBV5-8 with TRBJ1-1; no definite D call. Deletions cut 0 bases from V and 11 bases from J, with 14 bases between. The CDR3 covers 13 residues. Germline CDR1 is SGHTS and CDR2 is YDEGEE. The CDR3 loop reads CASSLGPYYEAFF. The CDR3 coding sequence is TGTGCCAGCAGCTTGGGACCCTACTATGAGGCTTTCTTT.

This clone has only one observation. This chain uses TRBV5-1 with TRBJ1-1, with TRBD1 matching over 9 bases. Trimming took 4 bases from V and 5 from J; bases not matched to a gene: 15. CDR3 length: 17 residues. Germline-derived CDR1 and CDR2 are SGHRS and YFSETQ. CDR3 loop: CASSRSGTGSVETEAFF. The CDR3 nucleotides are TGCGCCAGCAGCCGATCCGGGACAGGGTCCGTCGAGACTGAAGCTTTCTTT.

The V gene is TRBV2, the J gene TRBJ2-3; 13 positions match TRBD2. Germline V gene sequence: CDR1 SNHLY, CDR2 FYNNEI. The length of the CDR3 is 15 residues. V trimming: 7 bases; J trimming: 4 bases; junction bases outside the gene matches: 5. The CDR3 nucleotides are TGTGCCAGCACTTCCGGGACTAGCGGGGCAGATACGCAGTATTTT. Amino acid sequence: CASTSGTSGADTQYF.

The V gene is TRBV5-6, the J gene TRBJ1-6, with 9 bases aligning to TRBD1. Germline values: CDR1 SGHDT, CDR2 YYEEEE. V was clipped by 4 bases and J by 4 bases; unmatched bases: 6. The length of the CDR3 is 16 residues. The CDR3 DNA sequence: TGTGCCAGCAGCCGGGACAGGGCTCTTTATAATTCACCCCTCCACTTT. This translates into CASSRDRALYNSPLHF.

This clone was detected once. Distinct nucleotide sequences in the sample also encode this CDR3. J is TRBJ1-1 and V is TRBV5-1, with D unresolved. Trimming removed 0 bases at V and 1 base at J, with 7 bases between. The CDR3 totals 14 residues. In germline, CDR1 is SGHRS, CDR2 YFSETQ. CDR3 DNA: TGCGCCAGCAGCTTGGGACAACCGAACACTGAAGCTTTCTTT. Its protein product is CASSLGQPNTEAFF.

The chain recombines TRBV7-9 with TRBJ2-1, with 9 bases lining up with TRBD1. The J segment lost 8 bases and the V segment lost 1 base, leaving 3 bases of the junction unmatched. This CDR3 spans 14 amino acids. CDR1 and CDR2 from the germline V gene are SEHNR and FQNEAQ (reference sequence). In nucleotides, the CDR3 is TGTGCCAGCAGCTTAGTTGGGACAGGGTATGAGCAGTTCTTC. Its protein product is CASSLVGTGYEQFF.

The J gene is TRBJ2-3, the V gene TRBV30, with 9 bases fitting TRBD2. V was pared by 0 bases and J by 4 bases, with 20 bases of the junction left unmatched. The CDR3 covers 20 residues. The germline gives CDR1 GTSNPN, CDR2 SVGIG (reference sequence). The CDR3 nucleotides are TGTGCCTGGAGTGTTCTAAGGGGCGGGGGGGCGACGGGGCAGGCAGATACGCAGTATTTT. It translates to CAWSVLRGGGATGQADTQYF. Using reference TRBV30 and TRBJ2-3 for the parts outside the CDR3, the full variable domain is SQTIHQWPATLVQPVGSPLSLECTVEGTSNPNLYWYRQAAGRGLQLLFYSVGIGQISSEVPQNLSASRPQDRQFILSSKKLLLSDSGFYLCAWSVLRGGGATGQADTQYFGPGTRLTVL.

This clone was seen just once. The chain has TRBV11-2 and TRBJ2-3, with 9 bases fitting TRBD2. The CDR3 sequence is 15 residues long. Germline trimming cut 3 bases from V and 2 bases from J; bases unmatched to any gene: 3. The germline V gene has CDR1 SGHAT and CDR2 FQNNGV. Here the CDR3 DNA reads TGTGCCAGCAGCTTCTCTAGCGGGGACACAGATACGCAGTATTTT. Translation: CASSFSSGDTDTQYF.

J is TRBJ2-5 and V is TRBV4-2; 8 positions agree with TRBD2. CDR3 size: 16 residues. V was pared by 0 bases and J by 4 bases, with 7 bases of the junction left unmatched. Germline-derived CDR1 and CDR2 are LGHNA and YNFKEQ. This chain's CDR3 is CASSQEESSGGETQYF. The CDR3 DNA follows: TGTGCCAGCAGCCAAGAAGAGTCGAGCGGGGGAGAGACCCAGTACTTC.

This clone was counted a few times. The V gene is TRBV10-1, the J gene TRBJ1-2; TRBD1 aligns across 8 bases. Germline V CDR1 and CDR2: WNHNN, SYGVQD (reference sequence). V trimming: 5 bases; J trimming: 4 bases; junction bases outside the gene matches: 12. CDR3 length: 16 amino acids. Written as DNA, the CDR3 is TGCGCCAGCAGTAGGACAGGGTCCCTCCTTCCCTATGGCTACACCTTC. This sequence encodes CASSRTGSLLPYGYTF.

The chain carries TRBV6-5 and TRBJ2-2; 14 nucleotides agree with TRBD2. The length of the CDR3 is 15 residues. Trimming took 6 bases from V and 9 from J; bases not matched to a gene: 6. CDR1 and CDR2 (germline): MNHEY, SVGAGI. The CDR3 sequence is CASRSTSGGARELFF. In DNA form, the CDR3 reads TGTGCCAGCAGGTCGACTAGCGGGGGGGCCAGGGAGCTGTTTTTT.

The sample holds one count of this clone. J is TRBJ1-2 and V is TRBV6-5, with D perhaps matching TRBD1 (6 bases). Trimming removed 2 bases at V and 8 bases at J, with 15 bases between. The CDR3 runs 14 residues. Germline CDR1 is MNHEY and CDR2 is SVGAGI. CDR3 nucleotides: TGTGCCAGCAGTTACCGCACAGGGTTTGGAGGCTACACCTTC. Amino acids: CASSYRTGFGGYTF.

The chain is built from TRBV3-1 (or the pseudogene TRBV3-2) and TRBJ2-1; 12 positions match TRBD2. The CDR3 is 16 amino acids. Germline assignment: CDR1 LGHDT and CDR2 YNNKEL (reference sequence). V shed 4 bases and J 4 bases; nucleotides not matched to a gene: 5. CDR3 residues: CASSPRTSGEYNEQFF. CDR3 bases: TGTGCCAGCAGCCCCCGGACTAGCGGGGAGTACAATGAGCAGTTCTTC.

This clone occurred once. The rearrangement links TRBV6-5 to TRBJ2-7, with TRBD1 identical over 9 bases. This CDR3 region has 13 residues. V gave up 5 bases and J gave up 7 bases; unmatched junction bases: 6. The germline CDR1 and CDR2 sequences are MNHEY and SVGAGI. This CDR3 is CASSRQGEKEQYF. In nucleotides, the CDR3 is TGTGCCAGCAGTAGACAGGGGGAGAAGGAGCAGTACTTC.

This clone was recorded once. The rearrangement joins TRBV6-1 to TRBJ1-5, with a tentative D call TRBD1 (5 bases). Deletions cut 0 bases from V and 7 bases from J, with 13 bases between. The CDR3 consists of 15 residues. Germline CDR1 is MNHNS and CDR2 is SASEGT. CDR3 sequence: CASSEAQGTGQPQHF. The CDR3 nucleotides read TGTGCCAGCAGTGAAGCCCAGGGTACGGGGCAGCCCCAGCATTTT.

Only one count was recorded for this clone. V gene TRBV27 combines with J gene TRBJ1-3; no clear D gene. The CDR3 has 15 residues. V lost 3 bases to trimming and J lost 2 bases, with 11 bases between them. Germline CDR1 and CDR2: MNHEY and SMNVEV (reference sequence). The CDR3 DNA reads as TGTGCCAGCAGTTTCAACAGTTTCCCTGGAAACACCATATATTTT. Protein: CASSFNSFPGNTIYF.

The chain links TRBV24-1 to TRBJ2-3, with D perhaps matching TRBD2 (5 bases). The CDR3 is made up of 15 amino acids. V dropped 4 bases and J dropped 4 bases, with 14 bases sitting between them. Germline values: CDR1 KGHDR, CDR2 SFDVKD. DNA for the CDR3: TGTGCCACCAGTGACACGGGAATCTCCGCAGATACGCAGTATTTT. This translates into CATSDTGISADTQYF.

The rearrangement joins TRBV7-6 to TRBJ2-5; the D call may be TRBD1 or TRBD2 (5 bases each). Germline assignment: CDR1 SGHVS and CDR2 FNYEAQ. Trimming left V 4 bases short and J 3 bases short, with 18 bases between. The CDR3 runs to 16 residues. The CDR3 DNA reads TGTGCCAGCAGCTCCTTCCTCCGGGACGGGAAAGAGACCCAGTACTTC. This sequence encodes CASSSFLRDGKETQYF.

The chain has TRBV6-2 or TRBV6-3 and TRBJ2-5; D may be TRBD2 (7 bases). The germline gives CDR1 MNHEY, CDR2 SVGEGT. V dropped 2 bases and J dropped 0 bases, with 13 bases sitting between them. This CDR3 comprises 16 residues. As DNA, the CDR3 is TGTGCCAGCAGTTACGGGGCGGGGGCCAACCAAGAGACCCAGTACTTC. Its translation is CASSYGAGANQETQYF.